Sequencing of this TCR beta chain was carried out in a study of blood T cell repertoires in COVID-19. Across the study: Sites across the United States, Italy and Spain contributed samples from acute and convalescent COVID-19. In each case, the material was cDNA or gDNA derived from T cells, B-cell-depleted T cells, or PBMCs.

Original handling: For nucleated cells, counts were estimated from reference gene primer amplification. Using immunoSEQ multiplex PCR, the repertoire was profiled, and TCRdb retains in-frame clones only, with some absent. V, J and clone size are those of that table, while D and trimming were read from the DNA. The table records about 57,000 clones, roughly four fifths of them present only once. J lost 2 bases, V lost 11 bases, and 9 bases had no gene match. The germline V gene has CDR1 ENHRY and CDR2 SYGVKD. The CDR3 consists of 14 residues. The sequenced sample consisted of peripheral blood. This receptor was obtained from a woman over 75 with acute or convalescent COVID-19. V is TRBV10-3 and J is TRBJ2-1; the match to TRBD1 covers 7 bases. The CDR3 DNA reads TGTGCCCGTTCTGAAGGGGGCGCCTACAATGAGCAGTTCTTC. This sequence encodes CARSEGGAYNEQFF.